What follows is one T cell receptor beta chain and its context. TCRdb called the 5' RACE reads again in MiXCR, with one record for every CDR3 protein. The table records more than 300,000 distinct CDR3 sequences, around a tenth of them present only once. The data originate from a study of CD8 T cells in ankylosing spondylitis. The ends lost 1 base at V and 4 bases at J; junction bases unmatched: 8. The CDR3 contains 19 residues. Germline CDR1 SGHAT, CDR2 FQNNGV. The sample consisted of blood, either unsorted or a sorted T cell fraction (not recorded which). The rearrangement links TRBV11-2 to TRBJ2-2; TRBD2 aligns across 14 bases. This TCR was recovered from a female donor with ankylosing spondylitis or in good health (not recorded which). The CDR3 protein is CASSLGLGLAGERTGELFF. The CDR3 region has the DNA TGTGCCAGCAGCTTAGGTTTGGGACTAGCGGGAGAACGCACCGGGGAGCTGTTTTTT.